These 27 T cell receptor beta chains share one sample of origin, sequenced in a study of neurological immune-mediated disorders. TCRdb ran MiXCR on the 5' RACE reads and lists one entry per CDR3 protein. The sample contains approximately 45,000 distinct CDR3 sequences, about 13% of which appear only once. The time point is: longitudinal time-point 3. What was sequenced was PBMCs. The receptors derive from a man younger than 40 in good health.

On this clonotype: A read error may account for a junction end that differs from germline. The chain joins TRBV5-1 to TRBJ2-3; D might be TRBD2 (5 bases). The germline V gene encodes CDR1 SGHRS and CDR2 YFSETQ. The CDR3 is made up of 15 amino acids. The CDR3: CANTLGRLITYTQYF. The CDR3 bases are TGCGCCAACACCCTAGGGAGACTGATCACATATACGCAGTATTTT.

This clonotype was seen more than once but under ten times. This chain uses TRBV7-9 with TRBJ2-5, with 8 nucleotides matching TRBD2. Germline V CDR1 and CDR2: SEHNR, FQNEAQ (reference sequence). This CDR3 has 19 amino acids. V lost 5 bases and J lost 1; bases outside the gene matches: 18. CDR3 coding DNA: TGTGCCAGCAGCCCAACTTTTGGACGGGTAACTAGCGGCCAAGAGACCCAGTACTTC. The encoded protein is CASSPTFGRVTSGQETQYF.

This clonotype was seen repeatedly, ten times or more. The gene calls are TRBV20-1 and TRBJ2-1, with D possibly being TRBD2 (6 bases). There are 14 residues in the CDR3. V was clipped by 6 bases and J by 5 bases, with 17 bases between them. From germline, CDR1 is DFQATT and CDR2 SNEGSKA (reference sequence). CDR3 nucleotides: TGCAGTGCCCCCTGGCTAGCGACAAACAATGAGCAGTTCTTC. Protein: CSAPWLATNNEQFF.

This clonotype was picked up many times. The gene calls are TRBV9 and TRBJ2-1, with D maybe TRBD2 (6 bases). V was trimmed by 0 bases and J by 0 bases, leaving 10 bases between them. Germline assignment: CDR1 SGDLS and CDR2 YYNGEE. CDR3 length: 16 residues. The CDR3 region is CASSVDGGSSYNEQFF. CDR3 nucleotide sequence: TGTGCCAGCAGCGTAGATGGAGGGAGCTCCTACAATGAGCAGTTCTTC. Drawing the rest from reference TRBV9 and TRBJ2-1, the complete variable domain is DSGVTQTPKHLITATGQRVTLRCSPRSGDLSVYWYQQSLDQGLQFLIQYYNGEERAKGNILERFSAQQFPDLHSELNLSSLELGDSALYFCASSVDGGSSYNEQFFGPGTRLTVL.

The rearrangement links TRBV20-1 to TRBJ2-3; D might be TRBD1 or TRBD2, each matching 6 bases. V dropped 8 bases and J dropped 0 bases, with 24 bases sitting between them. The CDR3 is 17 amino acids. Per the germline V gene, CDR1 is DFQATT and CDR2 is SNEGSKA (reference sequence). Here the CDR3 reads CSTSPRTGGTSTDTQYF. CDR3 nucleotides: TGCAGTACCTCCCCGAGGACTGGCGGGACAAGCACAGATACGCAGTATTTT.

The chain has TRBV5-5 and TRBJ1-2; D not resolved. The germline V gene encodes CDR1 SGHKS and CDR2 YYEKEE (reference sequence). The CDR3 loop spans 13 amino acids. The V end lost 4 bases, the J end lost 4 bases, and 11 bases lay between the germline ends. The CDR3 region is CASSNTVSYGYTF. The CDR3 nucleotides read TGTGCCAGCAGCAATACAGTTTCCTATGGCTACACCTTC.

This clonotype was observed many times. The chain combines TRBV3-1 with TRBJ2-7; 7 nucleotides match TRBD2. Germline CDR1 reads LGHDT; CDR2 reads YNNKEL (reference sequence). The trim removed 6 bases at V and 7 bases at J, leaving 9 bases unmatched. The CDR3 sequence is 13 residues long. The CDR3 sequence: CASRTGGWREQYF. The CDR3 nucleotides are TGTGCCAGCAGGACGGGAGGCTGGCGAGAGCAGTACTTC.

V is TRBV7-9 and J is TRBJ2-1, with TRBD1 identical over 7 bases. CDR3 length: 16 amino acids. J gave up 10 bases and V 5 bases, and 17 bases lay outside the gene matches. Germline values: CDR1 SEHNR, CDR2 FQNEAQ (reference sequence). The CDR3 region is CASSHKGPEGGGEQFF. The CDR3 DNA reads TGTGCCAGCAGCCATAAGGGACCCGAAGGGGGCGGCGAGCAGTTCTTC.

This chain links TRBV6-5 with TRBJ2-3; TRBD1 matches 8 bases. Unmatched junction bases numbered 3, after V lost 6 bases and J lost 4 bases. The CDR3 extends over 13 amino acids. The germline V gene has CDR1 MNHEY and CDR2 SVGAGI. In nucleotides, the CDR3 is TGTGCCAGCAGGAGACAGGGGTCAGATACGCAGTATTTT. Translation gives CASRRQGSDTQYF.

This clonotype was detected once. An end of the junction differs from the germline gene, which may be a read error. V usage is TRBV27 and J usage is TRBJ2-6; possibly TRBD1 for D (6 bases). Germline assignment: CDR1 MNHEY and CDR2 SMNVEV (reference sequence). This CDR3 has 18 residues. This CDR3 reads CTSSFGTGFLSGANVLTF. In DNA form, the CDR3 reads TGTACCAGCAGTTTTGGTACAGGGTTCCTCTCTGGGGCCAACGTCCTGACTTTC.

The chain recombines TRBV11-3 with TRBJ2-1, with 8 nucleotides matching TRBD2. Germline CDR1 and CDR2: SGHNT and YENEEA. V was clipped by 3 bases and J by 2 bases; unmatched bases: 3. This CDR3 comprises 15 residues. DNA for the CDR3: TGTGCCAGCAGCTTCACAGCGGGAGCCTACAATGAGCAGTTCTTC. It yields the protein CASSFTAGAYNEQFF.

There are a few counts of this clonotype. A much bigger clone sits one base away, suggesting this may be a read error. The chain links TRBV2 to TRBJ2-7; D is ambiguous. V was clipped by 7 bases and J by 0 bases, with 7 bases between them. The CDR3 length is 12 residues. Germline V gene lookup returns CDR1 SNHLY and CDR2 FYNNEI. The CDR3 DNA sequence: TGTGCCAGCAATGTCAACTCCTACGAGCAGTACTTC. This codes for CASNVNSYEQYF.

The sample holds many counts of this clonotype. The chain couples TRBV12-3 or TRBV12-4 to TRBJ2-7, with TRBD2 matching 11 bases. V dropped 5 bases and J dropped 5; count of bases not matched to a gene: 5. The CDR3 covers 14 residues. CDR3 in DNA: TGTGCCAGCAGTCGTAGCGGGAGGGCTGACGAGCAGTACTTC. Residues: CASSRSGRADEQYF.

This clonotype was counted many times. The chain combines TRBV5-1 with TRBJ1-1; D is undetermined. Per germline, CDR1 SGHRS and CDR2 YFSETQ. The length of the CDR3 is 13 residues. Between the trimmed V and J ends, which lost 1 base and 4 bases, there was a span of 8 bases. The CDR3 protein is CASSLREGTEAFF. CDR3 sequence (DNA): TGCGCCAGCAGCTTGCGGGAGGGCACTGAAGCTTTCTTT.

This clonotype was recorded many times. This sequence joins TRBV20-1 and TRBJ2-7; D uncertain. CDR1 is DFQATT and CDR2 is SNEGSKA in the germline V gene (reference sequence). Trimming shortened V by 5 bases and J by 10 bases, and 15 bases separated the two germline ends. CDR3 length equals 11 residues. The CDR3 spells CSALRYPDQYF. The CDR3 nucleotides read TGCAGTGCTCTCCGCTACCCCGATCAGTACTTC.

This clonotype was observed at least ten times. This chain links TRBV20-1 with TRBJ2-7; TRBD2 aligns across 7 bases. CDR3 size: 14 residues. The ends lost 2 bases at V and 2 bases at J; junction bases unmatched: 6. CDR1 and CDR2 (germline): DFQATT, SNEGSKA (reference sequence). The CDR3 DNA reads as TGCAGTGCTAGAATGGGGGGAGGGACCTACGAGCAGTACTTC. This codes for CSARMGGGTYEQYF.

This clonotype was recorded many times. This rearrangement joins TRBV29-1 to TRBJ2-1; 7 nucleotides agree with TRBD1. The CDR3 runs to 17 residues. The J segment lost 8 bases and the V segment lost 2 bases, leaving 18 bases of the junction unmatched. Looked up from germline, CDR1 is SQVTM and CDR2 is ANQGSEA. The CDR3 DNA reads TGCAGCGTTGAAAAGGGCGTCACAGGGGTTGTTTGGGATGAGCAGTTCTTC. Its protein is CSVEKGVTGVVWDEQFF.

Remarks on this clonotype: A read error may account for a junction end that differs from germline. This chain uses TRBV20-1 with TRBJ2-4; D call uncertain. CDR3 length: 13 residues. Germline V lookup: CDR1 DFQATT, CDR2 SNEGSKA (reference sequence). The CDR3 DNA reads TGTAGTGCTCCCGAAGAGTCGAAAAACATTCAGTACTTC. The encoded protein is CSAPEESKNIQYF.

In its sample, this clonotype was seen many times. The chain employs TRBV20-1 and TRBJ2-1, with TRBD2 matching 15 bases. Germline CDR1 and CDR2: DFQATT and SNEGSKA (reference sequence). V lost 3 bases, J lost 10 bases, and 1 base stayed unmatched. The CDR3 loop spans 13 amino acids. CDR3 sequence (DNA): TGCAGTGCTAGGGGACTAGCGGGAGGCGAGCAGTTCTTC. Translating gives CSARGLAGGEQFF.

This clonotype occurred many times. The V and J genes are TRBV7-2 and TRBJ2-3; possibly TRBD2 for D (5 bases). This CDR3 has 14 amino acids. Germline lookup yields CDR1 SGHTA and CDR2 FQGNSA. Trimming cost V 1 base and J 2 bases, with 7 bases left between them. The CDR3 loop is CASSLGLYTDTQYF. The CDR3 DNA follows: TGTGCCAGCAGCTTAGGACTATACACAGATACGCAGTATTTT.

This clonotype came up many times. The chain combines TRBV10-1 with TRBJ2-1; possibly TRBD2 for D (5 bases). In germline, CDR1 is WNHNN, CDR2 SYGVQD (reference sequence). The ends were cut back, 4 bases at V and 8 bases at J, with 18 bases in the middle. There are 15 residues in the CDR3. The CDR3 bases are TGCGCCAGCAGTGCGGACTCGACACGGCAGGATGAGCAGTTCTTC. This encodes CASSADSTRQDEQFF.

This clonotype was picked up many times. The CDR3 DNA follows: TGCGCCAGCAGCTTGGACAGCGCAGGACAATACAATGAGCAGTTCTTC. It codes for CASSLDSAGQYNEQFF. The V and J genes are TRBV5-1 and TRBJ2-1, with D maybe TRBD1 (5 bases). The germline V gene has CDR1 SGHRS and CDR2 YFSETQ. CDR3 length: 16 residues. The V and J ends lost 0 bases and 4 bases respectively, with 14 bases between them.

This clonotype was seen many times. V usage is TRBV20-1 and J usage is TRBJ2-3; 8 bases match TRBD2. Looked up from germline, CDR1 is DFQATT and CDR2 is SNEGSKA (reference sequence). The J segment lost 6 bases and the V segment lost 6 bases, leaving 11 bases of the junction unmatched. CDR3 length equals 14 residues. CDR3 in amino acids: CSAVGGRILDTQYF. CDR3 coding DNA: TGCAGTGCGGTTGGCGGGAGGATTCTCGATACGCAGTATTTT.

The V and J genes are TRBV6-4 and TRBJ2-1, with D maybe TRBD1 (6 bases). The CDR3 sequence is 14 residues long. With 0 bases removed from V and 5 bases from J, the gap between germline ends came to 8 bases. Germline V gives CDR1 MRHNA, CDR2 SNTAGT. The CDR3 loop reads CASSDSGAHNEQFF. In DNA, the CDR3 is TGTGCCAGCAGTGACTCGGGGGCGCACAATGAGCAGTTCTTC.

The CDR3 is CASSVGQGKTEQYF. CDR3 coding DNA: TGTGCCAGCAGCGTCGGACAGGGGAAAACCGAGCAGTACTTC. V and J are TRBV2 and TRBJ2-7; TRBD1 matches 9 bases. The junction had 9 bases not matched to a gene; V was cut back by 6 bases and J by 6 bases. Germline-derived CDR1 and CDR2 are SNHLY and FYNNEI. The CDR3 sequence is 14 residues long.

This clonotype was counted at least ten times. The chain couples TRBV20-1 to TRBJ2-3; D perhaps matches TRBD2 (7 bases). Germline V gene sequence: CDR1 DFQATT, CDR2 SNEGSKA (reference sequence). The CDR3 is 15 amino acids. Deletions cut 4 bases from V and 4 bases from J, with 18 bases between. The CDR3 bases are TGCAGTGCTAACCCTGGGGGGGGGCGGGCAGATACGCAGTATTTT. This sequence encodes CSANPGGGRADTQYF.

The chain is built from TRBV5-1 and TRBJ1-2, with D maybe TRBD1 (5 bases). The CDR3 is 12 residues long. With 9 bases removed from V and 9 bases from J, the gap between germline ends came to 18 bases. Germline V lookup: CDR1 SGHRS, CDR2 YFSETQ. The CDR3 spells CANRPGRDSYTF. CDR3 sequence (DNA): TGCGCCAACAGGCCAGGCAGGGATAGCTACACCTTC.